This TCR beta chain was found in a study of neurological immune-mediated disorders. CDR1 is MNHEY, CDR2 SVGAGI, per germline. CDR3 length: 12 residues. Trimming left V 10 bases short and J 4 bases short, with 13 bases between. This clonotype was observed at least ten times. Where libraries were unsorted, they were derived from 2 million PBMCs stored at -80 degrees C. The cDNA was synthesized by means of template-switch 5'RACE, which was carried out with 10-nucleotide random UMIs. TCRdb recomputed calls from the 5' RACE reads with MiXCR, one row per CDR3 protein. Counted here are roughly 47,000 distinct CDR3 sequences, 4% to 5.5% occurring once; the ten biggest clones make up approximately 5.7%.

Material: PBMCs. This clonotype was sampled from a woman in her sixties or seventies with multiple sclerosis. The V gene is TRBV6-5, the J gene TRBJ1-1; tentatively, D is TRBD1 (5 bases). The DNA for the CDR3 is TGTGCCACGTCAACCGGGGGCACTGAAGCTTTCTTT. Translated, it gives CATSTGGTEAFF.